Each of the 7 T cell receptor beta chains below was sequenced from the same sample in a study of cytomegalovirus exposure and HLA in healthy donors (dated by TCRdb to about 2017). Libraries came from the immunoSEQ multiplex PCR assay. A mixture of 60 forward primers for TCR Vbeta segments and 13 reverse primers for TCR Jbeta segments was used in the multiplex PCR. As stored in TCRdb, this immuneACCESS dataset retains in-frame rearrangements with V and J assigned. A fraction of the clones does not appear; measured against another copy, unresolved V genes explain less than half of the discrepancy, and the remainder lacks a known reason. This specimen's table enumerates about 70,000 clones. The ten largest clonotypes hold roughly 2.3% of the sample. The source material was PBMCs. These receptors all come from a female donor in good health and CMV-seropositive.

This chain links TRBV4-1 with TRBJ1-2; D gene unclear. The germline gives CDR1 MGHRA, CDR2 YSYEKL. This CDR3 spans 20 amino acids. V was cut by 0 bases and J by 8 bases, with 31 bases left in between. The CDR3 region is CASSQEVRANHGPQGMGYTF. The CDR3 nucleotides are TGCGCCAGCAGCCAAGAAGTGAGGGCGAACCACGGACCCCAAGGAATGGGCTACACCTTC.

V and J are TRBV27 and TRBJ2-7; D possibly corresponds to TRBD2 (6 bases). CDR1 and CDR2 from the germline V gene are MNHEY and SMNVEV (reference sequence). CDR3 length equals 13 residues. Between the trimmed V and J ends, which lost 6 bases and 7 bases, there was a span of 16 bases. CDR3 sequence (DNA): TGTGCCAGCAGGCTAGGCGGGGCCGGTGAGCAGTACTTC. Translation: CASRLGGAGEQYF.

According to its frequency, this clone is medium-sized. The chain has TRBV4-1 and TRBJ1-1; 8 bases fit TRBD1. Trimming took 0 bases from V and 1 from J; bases not matched to a gene: 13. Germline-derived CDR1 and CDR2 are MGHRA and YSYEKL. The CDR3 is made up of 19 amino acids. CDR3 DNA sequence: TGCGCCAGCAGCCAAGATTGGGGGGGGTGGGACAGGCCGAACACTGAAGCTTTCTTT. Its translation is CASSQDWGGWDRPNTEAFF.

The chain couples TRBV27 to TRBJ2-7; a weak D match, TRBD2 (6 bases). Germline V CDR1 and CDR2: MNHEY, SMNVEV (reference sequence). Trimming took off 0 bases at V and 2 bases at J, with 11 bases between the two ends. This CDR3 is 15 amino acids long. As DNA, the CDR3 is TGTGCCAGCAGTTTATCGCGGGGAAGAGCCTACGAGCAGTACTTC. This codes for CASSLSRGRAYEQYF.

This sequence joins TRBV6-1 and TRBJ1-4, with unresolved D. V lost 2 bases and J lost 5, with 15 bases in between. CDR3 size: 16 residues. Germline assignment: CDR1 MNHNS and CDR2 SASEGT. DNA of the CDR3: TGTGCCAGCAGTGAAACTGGCCGGGTTTCAAATGAAAAACTGTTTTTT. This encodes CASSETGRVSNEKLFF.

The chain employs TRBV6-1 and TRBJ2-3; TRBD1 is a possible D gene (6 bases). CDR1 MNHNS and CDR2 SASEGT come from the germline V gene. The CDR3 covers 15 residues. V lost 6 bases, J lost 3 bases, and 16 bases lay in between. CDR3 in amino acids: CASSRPVGATDTQYF. CDR3 coding DNA: TGTGCCAGCAGCCGCCCCGTGGGGGCGACAGATACGCAGTATTTT.

The chain employs TRBV27 and TRBJ2-1; no definite D call. The V gene's germline CDR1 is MNHEY and CDR2 SMNVEV (reference sequence). The CDR3 spans 13 residues. Deletions cut 5 bases from V and 6 bases from J, with 11 bases between. CDR3 sequence reads: CASSPEIGNEQFF. The DNA of the CDR3 is TGTGCCAGCAGTCCCGAAATCGGCAATGAGCAGTTCTTC.